This T cell receptor (beta chain) was captured in a study of shared clonotypes between healthy human individuals (TCRdb year 2020). Concerning the study at large: The cohort comprised a couple of women and a few men aged 18 to 49 years. To increase sequencing depth and limit assay-specific biases, TCR repertoire library preparation and sequencing were carried out by different laboratories using diverse techniques. For each donor, CD4 naive and CD4 memory were each run on three plates, CD8 naive on two plates, and CD8 memory on one plate. Per donor, leukapheresis produced somewhere between about 0.94 and 9.5 billion PBMCs. The study deeply sequenced blood TCR repertoires of about 5 healthy adults to estimate repertoire size and the extent of clonotype sharing between individuals. What the research found in general, with its limitations: Based on pairwise subsampling, the degree of clonotype sharing among donors was expected to be affected by sequencing depth. Across a handful of donors, roughly 5.1% of naive CD4, approximately 3.6% of naive CD8, approximately 2.5% of memory CD4, and about 0.4% of memory CD8 clonotypes were shared. Naive subsets generally had larger estimated clonotype richness than memory subsets. Rarefaction of sorted-subset datasets indicated incomplete sequencing despite the large sequencing depth. Compared with non-shared clonotypes, the clonotypes found in all four sorted-subset donors had higher generation probabilities. Sampling was limited to blood, and TCR repertoires in tissue likely differ from TCR repertoires in blood. The small number of donors limited the genetic and exposure-history diversity represented.

Using the deep immunoSEQ assay, multiplex PCR amplified TCR CDR3 regions from genomic DNA. Extracted genomic DNA from each cell subset was distributed evenly across all wells of several immunoSEQ 96-well plates, and each plate was treated as a replicate. For sorted subsets, about 210 ng of genomic DNA, equivalent to around 31,000 T cell genomes, went into each replicate PCR. Purified libraries were quantified with a Qubit 3.0 fluorometer, sized on a Bioanalyzer 2100, and re-quantified with the KAPA Library Quantification kit. Every immunoSEQ 96-well plate was sequenced on a dedicated single-read 150-cycle Illumina NextSeq 550 flow cell. Under the source paper's analysis protocol: The immunoSEQ output contained only junctional sequences without quality scores, so filtering could not match that applied to full-length reads. Sequences were annotated with PyIR, a Python wrapper for IgBLAST v1.9, using IMGT germline references to assign V/J genes and CDR3. Reads were removed for weak V/J assignments (E-value above 1e-6), missing CDR3, stop codons, out-of-frame junctions, or ambiguous translated residues. V3J clonotypes were defined by identical inferred V gene, J gene, and CDR3 amino acid sequence. To compute the percentage overlap between repertoires, the number of shared unique clonotypes was divided by the size of the smaller repertoire. Repertoire richness was assessed with RTK rarefaction, the Chao1 estimator, and Recon v2.1 estimates of unobserved clonotypes. For all TCRbeta clonotypes obtained by the gDNA method from a few donors, generation probabilities were computed with OLGA. TCRdb's version of the immuneACCESS table is confined to in-frame rearrangements and falls short of the full clone set. An unresolved V gene accounts for under half of the shortfall where checked; the remainder is of unknown origin. That table supplies the V and J calls and clone size; D and trimming were determined from the DNA. For this sample the table gives approximately 2.3 million clones, of which 85% to 95% were detected only once. Around 0.4% of the sample lies in the top ten.

The donors were healthy, HIV-negative adults who had no recently reported acute infections or vaccinations. Every donor was a Caucasian adult residing in Nashville, Tennessee, USA. CD4+ T cells were enriched through magnetic negative selection, after which naive cells were positively selected on CD45RA and the remaining negative fraction served as the memory subset. After blood collection by leukapheresis, PBMCs were isolated using Ficoll-Histopaque density gradient centrifugation and then cryopreserved in the vapor phase of liquid nitrogen. Analytical flow cytometry was used to check the purity and quantity of every magnetically sorted T cell population. Each sorted fraction had its genomic DNA isolated and then quantified by UV absorbance on a Nanodrop 2000c. In regard to this clone: Its antigen is unknown. No clone much larger than this one lies a single base away; base qualities are absent.

The CDR3 spans 16 residues, from the cysteine through the phenylalanine. CDR3 DNA is the only sequence kept; it has 48 bases, read in frame from the first base. V loses 1 base of germline sequence and J loses 1 base, and the interval between the two ends is 14 bases. CDR1 is given as SGDLS and CDR2 as YYNGEE, both from the germline V gene. The TCR sequence derives from a young man in good health. Some clones in this sample may be carry-over from other donors' samples. The source material was naive CD4+ T cells from PBMCs. The cell subset or site label here, explained by the study, means: CD45RA+ positively selected. In this chain, TRBV9 is recombined with TRBJ2-5; the D gene cannot be named for sure. The CDR3 reads CASSVLGKVPQETQYF. In nucleotide form, the sequence is TGTGCCAGCAGCGTATTAGGGAAAGTCCCCCAAGAGACCCAGTACTTC.